These 13 T cell receptor beta chains came from one sample sequenced in a study of shared clonotypes between healthy human individuals. Profiling relied on immunoSEQ multiplex PCR, and the TCRdb table lists in-frame clones only, not all of them. This table holds about 1.1 million clones, 60% to 80% found once. Sequenced: memory CD4+ T cells from PBMCs. As to subset: CD45RA-negative fraction. The receptors shown here come from a man aged 18-30 years in good health. Some clones in this sample may be carry-over from other donors' samples.

The rearrangement links TRBV5-1 to TRBJ1-4; the match to TRBD1 covers 11 bases. V shed 4 bases and J 1 base; nucleotides not matched to a gene: 3. This CDR3 is 16 amino acids long. Germline assignment: CDR1 SGHRS and CDR2 YFSETQ. The CDR3 here is CASSPGQGGTNEKLFF. The CDR3, as DNA: TGCGCCAGCAGCCCGGGACAGGGGGGAACTAATGAAAAACTGTTTTTT.

The chain carries TRBV19 and TRBJ2-3; possible D gene TRBD2, 6 bases. The CDR3 sequence is 11 residues long. The germline V gene has CDR1 LNHDA and CDR2 SQIVND (reference sequence). Deletions cut 5 bases from V and 6 bases from J, with 6 bases between. CDR3 residues: CASSGGDTQYF. For the CDR3, the DNA is TGTGCCAGTAGTGGGGGGGATACGCAGTATTTT.

The rearrangement links TRBV7-8 to TRBJ1-5, with 8 bases aligning to TRBD1. J was trimmed by 7 bases and V by 5 bases; bases with no gene match: 4. From germline, CDR1 is SGHVS and CDR2 FQNEAQ. The CDR3 spans 13 residues. CDR3 residues: CASSATGAQPQHF. Here the CDR3 DNA reads TGTGCCAGCAGCGCGACAGGGGCCCAGCCCCAGCATTTT.

The rearrangement links TRBV7-2 to TRBJ2-5, with 9 bases identical to TRBD1. In germline, CDR1 is SGHTA, CDR2 FQGNSA. V lost 5 bases and J lost 9; bases outside the gene matches: 16. This CDR3 has 16 amino acids. The CDR3 reads CASSPKRDRALGAQYF. As DNA, the CDR3 is TGTGCCAGCAGCCCAAAACGGGACAGGGCCCTGGGGGCCCAGTACTTC. The entire variable domain, with the rest obtained from reference TRBV7-2 and TRBJ2-5, is as follows: GAGVSQSPSNKVTEKGKDVELRCDPISGHTALYWYRQSLGQGLEFLIYFQGNSAPDKSGLPSDRFSAERTGGSVSTLTIQRTQQEDSAVYLCASSPKRDRALGAQYFGPGTRLLVL.

The rearrangement links TRBV4-3 to TRBJ2-5; 12 nucleotides match TRBD2. The CDR3 sequence is 17 residues long. V dropped 0 bases and J dropped 4; count of bases not matched to a gene: 6. Per the germline V gene, CDR1 is LGHNA and CDR2 is YSLEER. CDR3 loop: CASSQDGLAGGGETQYF. In nucleotides, the CDR3 is TGCGCCAGCAGCCAAGATGGTCTAGCGGGAGGGGGAGAGACCCAGTACTTC.

The chain recombines TRBV11-2 with TRBJ2-5, with D maybe TRBD2 (6 bases). Germline CDR1 is SGHAT and CDR2 is FQNNGV. V lost 4 bases, J lost 0 bases, and 12 bases lay in between. The CDR3 length is 15 residues. The CDR3 reads CASSSGLQDQETQYF. CDR3 sequence (DNA): TGTGCCAGCAGCTCGGGACTCCAAGACCAAGAGACCCAGTACTTC.

V gene TRBV9 combines with J gene TRBJ2-3, with D possibly being TRBD2 (6 bases). CDR1 is SGDLS and CDR2 is YYNGEE in the germline V gene. V shed 0 bases and J shed 5 bases, with 13 bases lying between them. The CDR3 length is 15 residues. The CDR3 DNA is TGTGCCAGCAGCGTAGGCGGGGTAGTGGAAGATACGCAGTATTTT. This sequence encodes CASSVGGVVEDTQYF. The full variable domain, in which reference TRBV9 and TRBJ2-3 provide the parts outside the CDR3, is DSGVTQTPKHLITATGQRVTLRCSPRSGDLSVYWYQQSLDQGLQFLIQYYNGEERAKGNILERFSAQQFPDLHSELNLSSLELGDSALYFCASSVGGVVEDTQYFGPGTRLTVL.

The gene calls are TRBV19 and TRBJ2-1, with 10 bases matching TRBD2. The length of the CDR3 is 16 residues. CDR1 and CDR2 (germline): LNHDA, SQIVND (reference sequence). Trimming took 4 bases from V and 2 from J; bases not matched to a gene: 5. The CDR3 loop is CASSKGSGGTYNEQFF. DNA for the CDR3: TGTGCCAGTAGTAAGGGTAGCGGGGGGACCTACAATGAGCAGTTCTTC.

This clone turned up a few times. This sequence joins TRBV27 and TRBJ1-2, with D unclear. The CDR3 loop spans 15 amino acids. Germline CDR1 MNHEY, CDR2 SMNVEV (reference sequence). V was clipped by 6 bases and J by 2 bases, with 16 bases between them. CDR3 sequence (DNA): TGTGCCAGCAGACGGGTTGGGTCAGAGAACTATGGCTACACCTTC. It yields the protein CASRRVGSENYGYTF.

This rearrangement joins TRBV9 to TRBJ2-1, with D perhaps TRBD1 or TRBD2 (6 bases each). Per germline, CDR1 SGDLS and CDR2 YYNGEE. This CDR3 contains 12 residues. Trimming stripped 4 bases from V and 16 bases from J, with 18 bases between. In DNA form, the CDR3 reads TGTGCCAGCAGCCTAGGGGGGCAGGGCTTATTCTTC. Encoded protein: CASSLGGQGLFF.

This clone appeared a few times. The chain couples TRBV5-1 to TRBJ2-3; 10 nucleotides align to TRBD2. Germline-derived CDR1 and CDR2 are SGHRS and YFSETQ. Losses at the gene ends were 10 bases for V and 5 bases for J; bases not matched to a gene: 13. This CDR3 has 15 residues. This CDR3 is CASTPLAGDGDTQYF. DNA for the CDR3: TGCGCCTCAACCCCCCTAGCGGGAGATGGAGATACGCAGTATTTT.

As regards this clone: The sample carries other DNA sequences with the same CDR3. V is TRBV25-1 and J is TRBJ1-1; TRBD1 is a possible D gene (5 bases). V was clipped by 6 bases and J by 2 bases, with 10 bases between them. The CDR3 consists of 13 residues. CDR1 and CDR2 (germline): MGHDK, SYGVNS. CDR3: CASRPQGNTEAFF. The CDR3 bases are TGTGCCAGCAGGCCCCAGGGAAACACTGAAGCTTTCTTT.

V and J are TRBV28 and TRBJ2-5; 7 bases fit TRBD2. Germline loops: CDR1 MDHEN, CDR2 SYDVKM. This CDR3 contains 13 residues. V lost 6 bases and J lost 2; bases outside the gene matches: 3. The CDR3 loop is CASRAGSQETQYF. The CDR3 DNA reads as TGTGCCAGCAGAGCGGGAAGTCAAGAGACCCAGTACTTC.